This T cell receptor beta chain was found in a study of blood T cell repertoires in COVID-19. Background on the study: The cDNA or gDNA used as material had been derived from T cells, B-cell-depleted T cells, or PBMCs.

V gave up 8 bases and J gave up 6 bases; unmatched junction bases: 8. This CDR3 comprises 13 residues. Germline V CDR1 and CDR2: MNHEY, SVGAGI. Assay: immunoSEQ multiplex PCR; the TCRdb copy retains only in-frame clones and omits some. The data show roughly 140,000 clones, roughly 90% seen once. Sequencing was done on a sample of PBMCs or T cells enriched from blood (not recorded which). V usage is TRBV6-5 and J usage is TRBJ2-7, with 9 bases identical to TRBD1. The TCR sequence derives from a woman aged 25-40 years with acute COVID-19. CDR3 sequence: CASGGTGTSEQYF. The CDR3 DNA follows: TGTGCCAGCGGAGGGACAGGGACTTCCGAGCAGTACTTC.